Each of the 11 T cell receptor beta chains below was sequenced from the same sample in a study of T cell clones after liver transplantation. Assay: immunoSEQ multiplex PCR; the TCRdb copy retains only in-frame clones and omits some. The top ten hold roughly 3% of the sample, which has around 78,000 clones, over 80% seen once. The input for sequencing was CD4+ T cells from blood, taken at the 22-month timepoint. The receptors were gathered from a human patient who received a liver transplant. The graft donor may have contributed some T cells.

The V gene is TRBV20-1, the J gene TRBJ1-1, with D hard to call. This CDR3 comprises 10 residues. Germline-derived CDR1 and CDR2 are DFQATT and SNEGSKA (reference sequence). Trimming stripped 4 bases from V and 3 bases from J, with 3 bases between. DNA of the CDR3: TGCAGTGCTACGGACACTGAAGCTTTCTTT. Its protein product is CSATDTEAFF.

V gene TRBV6-4 combines with J gene TRBJ2-7; TRBD2 might be the D (6 bases). CDR1 and CDR2 from the germline V gene are MRHNA and SNTAGT. V was trimmed by 2 bases and J by 3 bases, leaving 20 bases between them. The CDR3 extends over 17 amino acids. The CDR3 protein is CASSDPAGDLMIYEQYF. Written as DNA, the CDR3 is TGTGCCAGCAGTGACCCTGCCGGGGACTTGATGATCTACGAGCAGTACTTC.

This sequence joins TRBV5-4 and TRBJ1-3; tentative D call: TRBD1 (6 bases). V was trimmed by 0 bases and J by 2 bases, leaving 12 bases between them. CDR3 length: 16 residues. CDR1 and CDR2 (germline): SGHNT, YYREEE (reference sequence). The CDR3 loop reads CASSLVGGIAGNTIYF. The CDR3 DNA sequence: TGTGCCAGCAGCTTGGTAGGGGGGATCGCTGGAAACACCATATATTTT.

The rearrangement joins TRBV7-2 to TRBJ2-3; 9 nucleotides line up with TRBD2. CDR3 length: 16 amino acids. Germline values: CDR1 SGHTA, CDR2 FQGNSA. V trimming: 5 bases; J trimming: 1 base; junction bases outside the gene matches: 7. The chain's CDR3 is CASSGRRTSGTDTQYF. CDR3 nucleotides: TGTGCCAGCAGCGGACGGCGGACTAGCGGCACAGATACGCAGTATTTT.

The chain uses TRBV5-1 and TRBJ2-1, with 7 bases aligning to TRBD2. V shed 7 bases and J 1 base; nucleotides not matched to a gene: 2. The germline V gene encodes CDR1 SGHRS and CDR2 YFSETQ. This CDR3 region has 13 residues. The CDR3 nucleotides read TGCGCCAGCTCTAGCGGTTCCTACAATGAGCAGTTCTTC. Translating gives CASSSGSYNEQFF.

The V call is TRBV6-1, the J call TRBJ2-1; 8 bases agree with TRBD2. CDR1 MNHNS and CDR2 SASEGT come from the germline V gene. With 8 bases clipped from V and 6 bases from J, the junction kept 12 bases outside the gene matches. The CDR3 is 15 amino acids. This CDR3 is CASGWELAVFNEQFF. The CDR3 region has the DNA TGTGCCAGCGGTTGGGAACTAGCGGTTTTCAATGAGCAGTTCTTC.

This clone was seen a handful of times. The chain joins TRBV9 to TRBJ1-1; unclear D gene. This CDR3 is 13 amino acids long. Germline values: CDR1 SGDLS, CDR2 YYNGEE. V was cut by 2 bases and J by 1 base, with 6 bases left in between. The CDR3 region is CASSVSANTEAFF. The CDR3 bases are TGTGCCAGCAGCGTTTCAGCGAACACTGAAGCTTTCTTT.

This chain links TRBV5-1 with TRBJ2-2; TRBD1 agrees at 7 bases. Trimming removed 4 bases from V and 1 base from J; junction bases left unmatched: 4. The CDR3 has 15 amino acids. Germline loops: CDR1 SGHRS, CDR2 YFSETQ. The CDR3 bases are TGCGCCAGCAGCCGGGGACAGCTGAACACCGGGGAGCTGTTTTTT. Its protein is CASSRGQLNTGELFF.

The chain links TRBV7-2 to TRBJ2-3; D is unresolved. CDR1 is SGHTA and CDR2 is FQGNSA in the germline V gene. The ends were cut back, 0 bases at V and 6 bases at J, with 7 bases in the middle. This CDR3 is 13 amino acids long. The CDR3 reads CASSLAARDTQYF. The CDR3 nucleotides are TGTGCCAGCAGCTTAGCGGCCCGCGATACGCAGTATTTT.

The chain has TRBV29-1 and TRBJ2-2; no clear D. CDR1 and CDR2 from the germline V gene are SQVTM and ANQGSEA. V was shortened by 0 bases and J by 5 bases, with 13 bases between the two germline ends. The CDR3 length is 15 residues. In nucleotides, the CDR3 is TGCAGCGTTGAAGATCGCGGAAAGGGAACCGGGGAGCTGTTTTTT. Protein product: CSVEDRGKGTGELFF.

The V gene is TRBV6-1, the J gene TRBJ2-1; 14 nucleotides agree with TRBD2. The germline V gene encodes CDR1 MNHNS and CDR2 SASEGT. The V gene end was trimmed by 6 bases and the J gene end by 8 bases; junction bases not matched to a gene: 6. This CDR3 comprises 15 residues. This CDR3 reads CASSMTSGGADEQFF. The CDR3 nucleotides read TGTGCCAGCAGCATGACTAGCGGGGGGGCCGATGAGCAGTTCTTC.